This T cell receptor beta chain is drawn from a study of blood T cell repertoires in COVID-19 (dated by TCRdb to about 2020). Background on the whole study: Samples covering the acute and convalescent phases of COVID-19 were provided by collaborators in the United States, Italy and Spain. The samples were drawn from two sources: the first 160 participants of the ongoing ImmuneRACE study, and 950 to 1,500 subjects contributed by 6 global collaborators. The prospective study material was composed of cDNA or gDNA derived from T cells, B-cell-depleted T cells, or PBMCs. Subjects who had been exposed to COVID-19, were actively infected with it, or had recovered from it provided the deeply sampled blood TCRbeta repertoires that made up the dataset. Where available, HLA class I and class II types were obtained from metadata supplied by the sample provider rather than from assay-based typing. The repertoires were released in a freely available public database meant as a resource for research on the immune response to SARS-CoV-2. The sample metadata nearly always contained a de-identified subject ID, COVID-19 status, age in years and sex.

Broad study findings and their caveats: How much clinical and demographic metadata was included differed by source and by participant, and the metadata was provided uncurated.

On this clone: Its binding antigen is unknown. Nothing much larger sits one base from this clone, and base qualities are not available.

Each collaborating institution followed its own protocols to collect whole blood in K2EDTA tubes. For TCRbeta analysis, collaborator samples were shipped as frozen whole blood, as isolated PBMCs, or as DNA extracted from either sample type. TCRbeta CDR3 regions were amplified from genomic DNA using the immunoSEQ Assay, a bias-controlled multiplex PCR. The original pipeline was this. The number of nucleated cells in each sample was estimated from the amplification of reference gene primers within the assay. Sequence reads were collapsed and filtered to measure the absolute abundance of every unique TCRbeta CDR3 rearrangement. For each sample, productive Simpson clonality was calculated as the square root of Simpson's diversity index across productive rearrangements. This immuneACCESS table, as held by TCRdb, lists in-frame sequences with V and J called but not all clones. Of the missing ones, under half trace to an unresolved V gene in checked studies; the others have no known cause. V and J calls plus clone size are reproduced from that table; the DNA served to infer D and trimming. The sample table holds 150,000 to 200,000 clones, of which 87% were seen once. The ten top clones hold 20% to 25% of the sample.

The germline V gene specifies SGHAT as CDR1 and FQNNGV as CDR2. A distance of 15 bases separates the germline ends of V and J, which lose 1 base and 9 bases respectively. Inclusive of the bounding cysteine and phenylalanine, the CDR3 is 15 residues long. The read is trimmed to its CDR3 DNA, 45 bases read in frame from base 1. The material sequenced was peripheral blood. The V and J segments used are TRBV11-2 and TRBJ2-2, with a weak D call of TRBD2 (7 bases match). The clonotype comes from a man in his sixties with active or convalescent COVID-19. The CDR3 amino acid sequence is: CASSLVGGAARELFF. The DNA is as follows: TGTGCCAGCAGCTTAGTGGGGGGGGCCGCCCGGGAGCTGTTTTTT.